Shown below are 32 T cell receptor beta chains from a single sample sequenced in a study of cytomegalovirus exposure and HLA in healthy donors. PCR employed 60 Vbeta and 13 Jbeta primers. Clones were read by immunoSEQ multiplex PCR, and TCRdb kept only the in-frame ones, dropping some. The repertoire holds 150,000 to 200,000 clones, with roughly 84% as singletons. Sequenced sample: PBMCs. These receptors were obtained from a boy aged 2-9 years in good health and CMV-seronegative.

The chain uses TRBV19 and TRBJ2-5; the D is unclear. This CDR3 has 14 residues. The germline gives CDR1 LNHDA, CDR2 SQIVND (reference sequence). Trimming took off 6 bases at V and 5 bases at J, with 16 bases between the two ends. The CDR3 loop is CASSLRSPQETQYF. The CDR3 DNA reads as TGTGCCAGTAGCCTCCGTAGCCCCCAGGAGACCCAGTACTTC.

This clone was picked up a small number of times. The J gene is TRBJ2-3, the V gene TRBV5-1; no firm D call. The germline V gene has CDR1 SGHRS and CDR2 YFSETQ. Deletions cut 4 bases from V and 0 bases from J, with 6 bases between. The CDR3 is 13 amino acids. The CDR3 here is CASSPTSTDTQYF. CDR3 in DNA: TGCGCCAGCAGCCCTACTAGCACAGATACGCAGTATTTT.

This clone appeared once. This chain links TRBV2 with TRBJ1-1; 7 nucleotides align to TRBD1. The ends lost 5 bases at V and 4 bases at J; junction bases unmatched: 16. Germline V gene sequence: CDR1 SNHLY, CDR2 FYNNEI. The CDR3 length is 17 residues. CDR3 coding DNA: TGTGCCAGCAGTCAAGGCGAACTGACAGGGTTTGGCACTGAAGCTTTCTTT. Translation: CASSQGELTGFGTEAFF.

The chain has TRBV28 and TRBJ2-7, with D uncertain. V lost 5 bases to trimming and J lost 0 bases, with 20 bases between them. The length of the CDR3 is 17 residues. In germline, CDR1 is MDHEN, CDR2 SYDVKM. The CDR3 sequence is CASSPKFGGPSSYEQYF. The CDR3 DNA reads TGTGCCAGCAGTCCCAAGTTCGGCGGCCCCAGCTCCTACGAGCAGTACTTC.

The rearrangement uses TRBV19 and TRBJ2-1; TRBD2 matches at 7 bases. Losses at the gene ends were 2 bases for V and 8 bases for J; bases not matched to a gene: 9. Germline CDR1 LNHDA, CDR2 SQIVND (reference sequence). The CDR3 spans 15 residues. DNA of the CDR3: TGTGCCAGTAGTATATATCCCGGACTAGGTGATGAGCAGTTCTTC. Translation gives CASSIYPGLGDEQFF.

The DNA of the CDR3 is TGTGCCAGCAGCCCCTCCCCAACAGGGAGCTATGGCTACACCTTC. It specifies CASSPSPTGSYGYTF. The chain employs TRBV13 and TRBJ1-2; possible D gene TRBD1, 6 bases. Germline V gives CDR1 PRHDT, CDR2 FYEKMQ (reference sequence). V was clipped by 5 bases and J by 4 bases, with 17 bases between them. This CDR3 comprises 15 residues.

The chain combines TRBV7-3 with TRBJ2-7, with 9 bases identical to TRBD2. The CDR3 has 17 amino acids. With 1 base clipped from V and 7 bases from J, the junction kept 14 bases outside the gene matches. Per germline, CDR1 SGHTA and CDR2 FQGTGA. This CDR3 reads CASSLIGREGQLGEQYF. In DNA form, the CDR3 reads TGTGCCAGCAGCTTAATAGGGCGGGAGGGCCAGTTGGGAGAGCAGTACTTC. Filled out from reference TRBV7-3 and TRBJ2-7, the complete variable domain reads GAGVSQTPSNKVTEKGKYVELRCDPISGHTALYWYRQSLGQGPEFLIYFQGTGAADDSGLPNDRFFAVRPEGSVSTLKIQRTERGDSAVYLCASSLIGREGQLGEQYFGPGTRLTVT.

The chain employs TRBV19 and TRBJ2-7, with D maybe TRBD1 (7 bases). This CDR3 spans 14 amino acids. V lost 0 bases and J 6 bases, leaving 12 bases between the germline ends. Germline CDR1 is LNHDA and CDR2 is SQIVND (reference sequence). CDR3 DNA sequence: TGTGCCAGTAGTATAGATCATCAGGGGGGCGAGCAGTACTTC. Its protein is CASSIDHQGGEQYF.

The rearrangement uses TRBV29-1 and TRBJ1-1; D gene ambiguous. The V end lost 8 bases, the J end lost 4 bases, and 11 bases lay between the germline ends. CDR3 length: 11 amino acids. The V gene's germline CDR1 is SQVTM and CDR2 ANQGSEA. CDR3 sequence reads: CSLRGSTEAFF. In nucleotides, the CDR3 is TGCAGCCTCAGAGGGAGCACTGAAGCTTTCTTT.

This sequence joins TRBV6-1 and TRBJ2-1, with 8 bases identical to TRBD1. With 10 bases clipped from V and 0 bases from J, the junction kept 5 bases outside the gene matches. The CDR3 sequence is 14 residues long. Germline V lookup: CDR1 MNHNS, CDR2 SASEGT. The CDR3 sequence: CATTGGSSYNEQFF. CDR3 DNA sequence: TGTGCCACTACAGGGGGTTCCTCCTACAATGAGCAGTTCTTC.

The CDR3 is CASSIRRANNEQFF. Written as DNA, the CDR3 is TGTGCCAGTAGTATAAGGAGAGCTAACAATGAGCAGTTCTTC. The chain joins TRBV19 to TRBJ2-1; D unresolved. V was trimmed by 2 bases and J by 5 bases, leaving 10 bases between them. CDR3 length equals 14 residues. The germline V gene has CDR1 LNHDA and CDR2 SQIVND (reference sequence). The full variable domain, with the rest looked up from reference TRBV19 and TRBJ2-1, is DGGITQSPKYLFRKEGQNVTLSCEQNLNHDAMYWYRQDPGQGLRLIYYSQIVNDFQKGDIAEGYSVSREKKESFPLTVTSAQKNPTAFYLCASSIRRANNEQFFGPGTRLTVL.

The chain links TRBV5-4 to TRBJ2-2; 11 nucleotides line up with TRBD2. There are 15 residues in the CDR3. The V gene end was trimmed by 7 bases and the J gene end by 5 bases; junction bases not matched to a gene: 7. Germline CDR1 and CDR2: SGHNT and YYREEE (reference sequence). The CDR3 DNA follows: TGTGCCAGCGGCCCCGGGACTAGCGGTACCGGGGAGCTGTTTTTT. Translating it yields CASGPGTSGTGELFF.

The chain uses TRBV5-4 and TRBJ2-1, with 13 bases identical to TRBD2. This CDR3 spans 15 amino acids. Unmatched junction bases numbered 4, after V lost 3 bases and J lost 7 bases. CDR1 is SGHNT and CDR2 is YYREEE in the germline V gene (reference sequence). The CDR3 sequence is CASSWGLAGTNEQFF. The CDR3 nucleotides read TGTGCCAGCAGCTGGGGACTAGCGGGAACGAATGAGCAGTTCTTC.

This clone was seen just once. This sequence joins TRBV6-5 and TRBJ2-7, with 11 bases aligning to TRBD2. The CDR3 covers 15 residues. Germline assignment: CDR1 MNHEY and CDR2 SVGAGI. V dropped 5 bases and J dropped 3; count of bases not matched to a gene: 6. The CDR3 DNA reads as TGTGCCAGCAGTGGACTAGCGGGCCGCCTCTACGAGCAGTACTTC. Its translation: CASSGLAGRLYEQYF.

The CDR3 sequence: CASSWTGFNSNQPQHF. In DNA, the CDR3 is TGTGCCAGCAGTTGGACAGGATTTAATAGCAATCAGCCCCAGCATTTT. The chain joins TRBV27 to TRBJ1-5, with 7 nucleotides matching TRBD1. V was pared by 4 bases and J by 0 bases, with 6 bases of the junction left unmatched. The CDR3 spans 16 residues. Germline CDR1 is MNHEY and CDR2 is SMNVEV (reference sequence).

This rearrangement joins TRBV5-6 to TRBJ2-1; 9 bases fit TRBD2. Germline V gene sequence: CDR1 SGHDT, CDR2 YYEEEE. This CDR3 region has 16 residues. After removal of 1 base from V and 4 bases from J, the junction contained 6 bases not matched to a gene. Written as DNA, the CDR3 is TGTGCCAGCAGCTTGAAGAGGACTAGCGTATACAATGAGCAGTTCTTC. Translating gives CASSLKRTSVYNEQFF.

CDR3 sequence reads: CATYGGNRGGPQHF. As DNA, the CDR3 is TGTGCCACCTACGGGGGTAACAGGGGAGGGCCCCAGCATTTT. The rearrangement uses TRBV10-3 and TRBJ1-5; 7 bases fit TRBD1. V was clipped by 10 bases and J by 9 bases; unmatched bases: 15. From germline, CDR1 is ENHRY and CDR2 SYGVKD. This CDR3 is 14 amino acids long.

About this clone itself: A junction boundary mismatches the germline segment, possibly from a read error. The chain combines TRBV29-1 with TRBJ2-3, with D perhaps matching TRBD2 (5 bases). This CDR3 spans 13 amino acids. Germline-derived CDR1 and CDR2 are SQVTM and ANQGSEA. The CDR3 here is CSVEGLYTDTQYF. Written as DNA, the CDR3 is TGCAGCGTCGAAGGACTCTACACAGATACGCAGTATTTT.

The CDR3: CASSYQAYNEQFF. Written as DNA, the CDR3 is TGTGCCAGCAGTTACCAGGCCTACAATGAGCAGTTCTTC. The chain is built from TRBV6-6 and TRBJ2-1; no firm D call. Per germline, CDR1 MNHNY and CDR2 SVGAGI (reference sequence). Trimming pared 2 bases from V and 2 bases from J, leaving 4 bases between. This CDR3 contains 13 residues.

This chain connects TRBV11-3 to TRBJ2-1; D is possibly TRBD2 (6 bases). The CDR3 runs 14 residues. V lost 1 base to trimming and J lost 4 bases, with 8 bases between them. Germline values: CDR1 SGHNT, CDR2 YENEEA. The CDR3 coding sequence is TGTGCCAGCAGCTTAGGCGGGATATACAATGAGCAGTTCTTC. This encodes CASSLGGIYNEQFF.

This clone was observed a few times. This sequence joins TRBV6-5 and TRBJ1-2; 8 positions match TRBD1. The CDR3 has 14 residues. Trimming cost V 4 bases and J 0 bases; bases outside gene matches: 1. The germline CDR1 and CDR2 sequences are MNHEY and SVGAGI. In nucleotides, the CDR3 is TGTGCCAGCAGTTCGGACAGGGCTAACTATGGCTACACCTTC. As protein: CASSSDRANYGYTF.

The chain combines TRBV5-6 with TRBJ2-7; maybe TRBD1 (6 bases). This CDR3 has 12 residues. CDR1 and CDR2 from the germline V gene are SGHDT and YYEEEE. V lost 2 bases to trimming and J lost 4 bases, with 7 bases between them. The CDR3, as DNA: TGTGCCAGCAGCTTTGGACAGTACGAGCAGTACTTC. Amino acid sequence: CASSFGQYEQYF.

The chain couples TRBV27 to TRBJ1-2; D is unresolved. Trimming took 5 bases from V and 4 from J, leaving 14 bases between them. The germline CDR1 and CDR2 sequences are MNHEY and SMNVEV (reference sequence). This CDR3 spans 14 amino acids. CDR3 bases: TGTGCCAGCAGTACCCTCGAGAGGGCCTATGGCTACACCTTC. Its translation: CASSTLERAYGYTF.

CDR3 in DNA: TGTGCCAGCAGACCAGGAGCGGGTTGGGACAATGAGCAGTTCTTC. Translated, it gives CASRPGAGWDNEQFF. The chain couples TRBV27 to TRBJ2-1; possible D gene TRBD2, 6 bases. The CDR3 is 15 amino acids. Trimming took 6 bases from V and 5 from J, leaving 17 bases between them. CDR1 and CDR2 from the germline V gene are MNHEY and SMNVEV (reference sequence).

This sequence joins TRBV27 and TRBJ1-2; possible D gene TRBD1, 5 bases. CDR3 size: 15 residues. Looked up from germline, CDR1 is MNHEY and CDR2 is SMNVEV (reference sequence). V lost 6 bases, J lost 4 bases, and 18 bases lay in between. The CDR3 is CASRGGVRGFYGYTF. In DNA, the CDR3 is TGTGCCAGCAGGGGGGGTGTTAGGGGATTCTATGGCTACACCTTC.

The rearrangement uses TRBV15 and TRBJ2-5, with TRBD2 matching 7 bases. The V and J ends lost 6 bases and 2 bases, in that order; junction bases with no gene match: 12. CDR3 length equals 16 residues. Germline V gene lookup returns CDR1 LNHNV and CDR2 YYDKDF (reference sequence). The CDR3, as DNA: TGTGCCACCAGGGGGTGGCGGGAGAACATTCAAGAGACCCAGTACTTC. Translation gives CATRGWRENIQETQYF.

This chain joins TRBV19 and TRBJ2-5; TRBD2 matches at 13 bases. Germline V CDR1 and CDR2: LNHDA, SQIVND (reference sequence). The V segment lost 1 base and the J segment 5 bases; nucleotides outside the gene matches: 1. The CDR3 is made up of 15 amino acids. The CDR3 is CASSIGTSGSETQYF. The CDR3 region has the DNA TGTGCCAGTAGTATAGGGACTAGCGGGAGTGAGACCCAGTACTTC.

This clone was observed a few times. The J gene is TRBJ2-3, the V gene TRBV10-3; D gene ambiguous. CDR3 size: 16 residues. Germline V CDR1 and CDR2: ENHRY, SYGVKD. V lost 4 bases and J 1 base, leaving 15 bases between the germline ends. The CDR3 DNA reads as TGTGCCATCAGTGGCGTAGAATCGTTTGGCACAGATACGCAGTATTTT. Encoded protein: CAISGVESFGTDTQYF.

The J gene is TRBJ2-7, the V gene TRBV4-1, with 9 bases matching TRBD2. This CDR3 contains 15 residues. Looked up from germline, CDR1 is MGHRA and CDR2 is YSYEKL. The V and J ends lost 3 bases and 5 bases, in that order; junction bases with no gene match: 8. The chain's CDR3 is CASSQLAGVVNEQYF. CDR3 DNA sequence: TGCGCCAGCAGCCAGTTAGCGGGAGTAGTCAACGAGCAGTACTTC.

The rearrangement links TRBV12-5 to TRBJ1-1, with TRBD1 identical over 7 bases. The CDR3 spans 11 residues. Trimming removed 6 bases from V and 9 bases from J; junction bases left unmatched: 4. Germline values: CDR1 LGHNT, CDR2 FRNRAP. The CDR3 region has the DNA TGTGCTAGTGGGCCGACAGGGAAAGCTTTCTTT. It codes for CASGPTGKAFF. Full variable domain (rest looked up from reference TRBV12-5 and TRBJ1-1): DARVTQTPRHKVTEMGQEVTMRCQPILGHNTVFWYRQTMMQGLELLAYFRNRAPLDDSGMPKDRFSAEMPDATLATLKIQPSEPRDSAVYFCASGPTGKAFFGQGTRLTVV.

The chain carries TRBV27 and TRBJ2-1; no firm D call. Looked up from germline, CDR1 is MNHEY and CDR2 is SMNVEV (reference sequence). The CDR3 extends over 14 amino acids. V lost 0 bases to trimming and J lost 6 bases, with 9 bases between them. The CDR3 sequence is CASSLSYHGNEQFF. The CDR3 DNA sequence: TGTGCCAGCAGTTTATCCTATCACGGCAATGAGCAGTTCTTC.

This rearrangement joins TRBV7-9 to TRBJ2-7, with D hard to call. The ends were cut back, 1 base at V and 0 bases at J, with 7 bases in the middle. There are 14 residues in the CDR3. Looked up from germline, CDR1 is SEHNR and CDR2 is FQNEAQ (reference sequence). The CDR3 DNA reads TGTGCCAGCAGCTTAGTCGCGAGCTCCTACGAGCAGTACTTC. This gives the protein CASSLVASSYEQYF.